One T cell receptor beta chain is described in this entry. This entry is derived from a study of blood T cell repertoires in COVID-19. Study-level information: Acute and convalescent COVID-19 specimens originated in the United States, Italy and Spain.

As handled by the study authors: Estimates of nucleated cell counts were drawn from the amplification of reference gene primers. Method: immunoSEQ multiplex PCR; TCRdb's copy keeps in-frame clones and lacks some. V and J calls and clone size are copied from that table; D and trimming were computed from the DNA. The sample has about 270,000 clones; 81% are singletons. The CDR3 covers 14 residues. In germline, CDR1 is MNHEY, CDR2 SMNVEV (reference sequence). Deletions cut 3 bases from V and 2 bases from J, with 11 bases between. This chain uses TRBV27 with TRBJ2-7; a weak D match, TRBD1 (6 bases). Sequencing was carried out using peripheral blood. The clonotype originates from a woman aged 55-75 years with active or convalescent COVID-19. Here the CDR3 reads CASSFVQGPYEQYF. The CDR3 DNA reads as TGTGCCAGCAGTTTTGTCCAGGGGCCCTACGAGCAGTACTTC.